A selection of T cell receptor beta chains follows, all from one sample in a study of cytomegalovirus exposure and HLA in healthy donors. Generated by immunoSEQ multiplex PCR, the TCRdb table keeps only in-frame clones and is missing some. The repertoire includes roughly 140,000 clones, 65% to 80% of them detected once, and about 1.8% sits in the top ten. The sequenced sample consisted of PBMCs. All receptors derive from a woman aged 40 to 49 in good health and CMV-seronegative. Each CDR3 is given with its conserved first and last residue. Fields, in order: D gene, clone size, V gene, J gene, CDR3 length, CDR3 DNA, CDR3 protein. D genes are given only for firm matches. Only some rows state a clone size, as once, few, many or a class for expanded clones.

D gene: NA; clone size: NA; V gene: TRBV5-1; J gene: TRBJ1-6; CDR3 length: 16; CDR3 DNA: TGCGCCAGCAGCTTGGCAGGCAGTAGGTATAATTCACCCCTCCACTTT; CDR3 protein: CASSLAGSRYNSPLHF
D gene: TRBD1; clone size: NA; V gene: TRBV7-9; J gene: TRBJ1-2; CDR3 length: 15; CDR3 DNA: TGTTCCAGCAGCCGAGACAGGGCTGCGACCTATGGCTACACCTTC; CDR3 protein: CSSSRDRAATYGYTF
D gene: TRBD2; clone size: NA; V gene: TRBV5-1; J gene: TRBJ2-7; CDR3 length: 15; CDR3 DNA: TGCGCCAGCAGCCCGGGGACTAGCGGGAGTATGCAGCAGTACTTC; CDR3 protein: CASSPGTSGSMQQYF
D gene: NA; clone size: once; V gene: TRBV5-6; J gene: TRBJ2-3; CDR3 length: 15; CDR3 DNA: TGTGCCAGCAGCCCGAGCCGGGGGGCGCTCGATACGCAGTATTTT; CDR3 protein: CASSPSRGALDTQYF
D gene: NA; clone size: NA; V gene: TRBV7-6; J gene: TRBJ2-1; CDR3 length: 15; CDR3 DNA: TGTGCCAGCATACGCGGGGATAGCTCCTACAATGAGCAGTTCTTC; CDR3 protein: CASIRGDSSYNEQFF
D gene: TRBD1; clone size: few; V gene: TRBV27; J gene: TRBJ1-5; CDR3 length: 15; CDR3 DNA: TGTGCCAGCAGTTTGACAGGGCAGCTCAATCAGCCCCAGCATTTT; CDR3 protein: CASSLTGQLNQPQHF
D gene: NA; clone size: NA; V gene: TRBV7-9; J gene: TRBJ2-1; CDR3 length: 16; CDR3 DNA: TGTGCCAGCAGCCTCTTTGGACTACCCAATTTGAATGAGCAGTTCTTC; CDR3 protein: CASSLFGLPNLNEQFF
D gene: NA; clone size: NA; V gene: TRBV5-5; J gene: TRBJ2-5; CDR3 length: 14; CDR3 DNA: TGTGCCAGCAGGCGGGGCTCAGGGCTGGAGACCCAGTACTTC; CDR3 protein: CASRRGSGLETQYF
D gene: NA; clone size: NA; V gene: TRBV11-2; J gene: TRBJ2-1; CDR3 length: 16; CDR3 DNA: TGTGCCAGCAGCTTTTTCCCGGGAGATTGGTACAATGAGCAGTTCTTC; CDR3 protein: CASSFFPGDWYNEQFF
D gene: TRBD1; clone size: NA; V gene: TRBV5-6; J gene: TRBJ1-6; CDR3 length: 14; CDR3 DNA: TGTGCCAGCAGCATAGGACAGGGGAATTCACCCCTCCACTTT; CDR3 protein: CASSIGQGNSPLHF
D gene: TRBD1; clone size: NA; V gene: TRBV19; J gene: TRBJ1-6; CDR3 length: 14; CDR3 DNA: TGTGCCAGTAGTATTTCGACAGGGGGATCACCCCTCCACTTT; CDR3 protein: CASSISTGGSPLHF
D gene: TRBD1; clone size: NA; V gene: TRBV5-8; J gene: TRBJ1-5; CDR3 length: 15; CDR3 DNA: TGTGCCAGCAGCTTTCCGGGACAGGGGTATCAGCCCCAGCATTTT; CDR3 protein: CASSFPGQGYQPQHF
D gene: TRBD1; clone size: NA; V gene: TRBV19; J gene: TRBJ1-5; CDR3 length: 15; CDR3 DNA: TGTGCCAGTAGTAGCCGGGACAGGGGAAATCAGCCCCAGCATTTT; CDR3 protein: CASSSRDRGNQPQHF
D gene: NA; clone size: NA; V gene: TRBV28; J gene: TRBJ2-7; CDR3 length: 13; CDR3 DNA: TGTGCCAGTGACGGACTGAGGCATGGCGAGCAGTACTTC; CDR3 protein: CASDGLRHGEQYF
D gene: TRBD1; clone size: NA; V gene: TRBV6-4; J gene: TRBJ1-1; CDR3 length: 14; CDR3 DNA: TGTGCCAGCAGAGTCGACAGGGGGAGCACTGAAGCTTTCTTT; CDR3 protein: CASRVDRGSTEAFF
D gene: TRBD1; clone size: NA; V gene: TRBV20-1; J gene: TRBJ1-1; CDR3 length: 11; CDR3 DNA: TGCAGTGCGCCAACAGGGGAGGCAGCTTTCTTT; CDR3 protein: CSAPTGEAAFF
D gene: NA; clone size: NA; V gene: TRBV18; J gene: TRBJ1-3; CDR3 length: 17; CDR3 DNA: TGTGCCAGCTCACCGCGAGAGGCAGTGCCTTCTGGAAACACCATATATTTT; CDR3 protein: CASSPREAVPSGNTIYF
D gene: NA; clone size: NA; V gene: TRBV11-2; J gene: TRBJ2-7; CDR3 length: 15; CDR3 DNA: TGTGCCAGCAGCTTTGGCGGGGGCCGCTCCTACGAGCAGTACTTC; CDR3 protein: CASSFGGGRSYEQYF
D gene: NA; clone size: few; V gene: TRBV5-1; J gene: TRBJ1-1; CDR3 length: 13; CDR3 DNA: TGCGCCAGCAGCGACCAGGGGAACACTGAAGCTTTCTTT; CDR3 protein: CASSDQGNTEAFF
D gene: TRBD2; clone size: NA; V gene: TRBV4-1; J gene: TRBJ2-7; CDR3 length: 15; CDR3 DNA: TGCGCCAGCAATTACGTCCCGGGAGGGATCCACGAGCAGTACTTC; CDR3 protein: CASNYVPGGIHEQYF
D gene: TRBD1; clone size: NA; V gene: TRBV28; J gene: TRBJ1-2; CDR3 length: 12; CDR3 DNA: TGTGCCAGCAGTACGACAGGGGGTGGCTACACCTTC; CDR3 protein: CASSTTGGGYTF
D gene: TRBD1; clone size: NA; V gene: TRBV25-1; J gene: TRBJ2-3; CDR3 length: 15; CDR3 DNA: TGTGCCAGCAGTTTTGGGACAGGGGGCCCAGATACGCAGTATTTT; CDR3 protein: CASSFGTGGPDTQYF
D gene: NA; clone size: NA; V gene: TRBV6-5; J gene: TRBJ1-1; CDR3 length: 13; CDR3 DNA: TGTGCCAGCGGTACCATCAAGGGGACTGAAGCTTTCTTT; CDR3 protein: CASGTIKGTEAFF
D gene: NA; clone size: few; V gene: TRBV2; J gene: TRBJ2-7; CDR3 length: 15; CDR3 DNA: TGTGCCAGCAGTGAAATCGGGCGGGATTCCTACGAGCAGTACTTC; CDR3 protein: CASSEIGRDSYEQYF
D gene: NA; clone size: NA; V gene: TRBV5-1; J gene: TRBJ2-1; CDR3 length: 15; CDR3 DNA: TGCGCCAGCAGCTTGATGGGGAGCTCCTACAATGAGCAGTTCTTC; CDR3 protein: CASSLMGSSYNEQFF
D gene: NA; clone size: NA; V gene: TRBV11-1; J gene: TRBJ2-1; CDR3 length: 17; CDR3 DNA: TGTGCCAGCAGCTTAAATCGGCGACTGATTTTACACAATGAGCAGTTCTTC; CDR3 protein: CASSLNRRLILHNEQFF
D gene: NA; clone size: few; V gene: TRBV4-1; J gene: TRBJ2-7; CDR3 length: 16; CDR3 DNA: TGCGCCAGCAGCCAAGATGGGCTAGCGAGTGCCTACGAGCAGTACTTC; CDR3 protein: CASSQDGLASAYEQYF
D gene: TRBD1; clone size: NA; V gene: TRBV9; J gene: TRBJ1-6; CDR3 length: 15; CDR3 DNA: TGTGCCAGCAGCGGTCAGACAGGGGGCAAGTCACCCCTCCACTTT; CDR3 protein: CASSGQTGGKSPLHF
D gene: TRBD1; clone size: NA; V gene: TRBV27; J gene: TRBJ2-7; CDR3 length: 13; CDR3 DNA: TGTGCCAGCAGTCGACAGGGGGCGTCCGAGCAGTACTTC; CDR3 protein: CASSRQGASEQYF
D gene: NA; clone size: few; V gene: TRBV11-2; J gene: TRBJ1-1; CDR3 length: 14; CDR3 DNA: TGTGCCAGCAGCTTATGGAGTAGTGATTATGAAGCTTTCTTT; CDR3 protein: CASSLWSSDYEAFF
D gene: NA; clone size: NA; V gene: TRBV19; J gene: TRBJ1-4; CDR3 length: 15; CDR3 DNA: TGTGCCAGTAGGGCCACCCAAGCAACTAATGAAAAACTGTTTTTT; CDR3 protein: CASRATQATNEKLFF
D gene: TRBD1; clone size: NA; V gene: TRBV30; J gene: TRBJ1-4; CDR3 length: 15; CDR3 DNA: TGTGCCTGGAGTCGAGGAGACAGGGTTAATGAAAAACTGTTTTTT; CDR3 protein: CAWSRGDRVNEKLFF
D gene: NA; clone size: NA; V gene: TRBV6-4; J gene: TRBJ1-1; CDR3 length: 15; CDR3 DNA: TGTGCCAGCAGTGACTCCTACAGTTCGAACACTGAAGCTTTCTTT; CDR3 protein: CASSDSYSSNTEAFF
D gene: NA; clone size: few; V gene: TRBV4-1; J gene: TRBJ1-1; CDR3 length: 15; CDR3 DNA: TGCGCCAGCAGCCAAACGGGACTGATGAACACTGAAGCTTTCTTT; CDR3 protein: CASSQTGLMNTEAFF
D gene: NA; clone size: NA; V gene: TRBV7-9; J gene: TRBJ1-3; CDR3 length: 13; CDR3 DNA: TGTGCCTCAAGCGGAGTATTAAGGAACACCATATATTTT; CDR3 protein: CASSGVLRNTIYF
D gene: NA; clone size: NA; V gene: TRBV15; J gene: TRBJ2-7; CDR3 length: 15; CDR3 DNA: TGTGCCACCAGTACCGCCCTGGGAGCTTTTTACGAGCAGTACTTC; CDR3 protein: CATSTALGAFYEQYF
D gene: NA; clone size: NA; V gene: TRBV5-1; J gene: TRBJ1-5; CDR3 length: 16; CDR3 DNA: TGCGCCAGCAGCTTGAACGGGGAGACAGGCGGTCAGCCCCAGCATTTT; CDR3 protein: CASSLNGETGGQPQHF
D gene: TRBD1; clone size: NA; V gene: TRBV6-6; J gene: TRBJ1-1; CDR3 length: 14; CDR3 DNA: TGTGCCAGCAGTTACCTGACAGGGGGCACTGAAGCTTTCTTT; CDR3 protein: CASSYLTGGTEAFF
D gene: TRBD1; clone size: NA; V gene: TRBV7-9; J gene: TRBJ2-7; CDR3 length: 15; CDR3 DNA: TGTGCCAGCAGCTATGGACAGGGGGCTTTAAACGAGCAGTACTTC; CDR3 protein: CASSYGQGALNEQYF
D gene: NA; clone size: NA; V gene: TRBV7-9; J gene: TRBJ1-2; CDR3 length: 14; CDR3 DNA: TGTGCCAGCAGCTCATCTGGGACACTCTATGGCTACACCTTC; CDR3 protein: CASSSSGTLYGYTF
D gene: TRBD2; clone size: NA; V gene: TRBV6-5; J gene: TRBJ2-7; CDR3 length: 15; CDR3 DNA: TGTGCCAGCAGTTACTGGCGGGGGAGCTCCTACGAGCAGTACTTC; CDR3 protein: CASSYWRGSSYEQYF
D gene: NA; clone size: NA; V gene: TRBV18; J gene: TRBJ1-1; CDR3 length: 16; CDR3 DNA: TGTGCCAGCTCACAAACGGGACACCGATTGAACACTGAAGCTTTCTTT; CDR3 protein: CASSQTGHRLNTEAFF
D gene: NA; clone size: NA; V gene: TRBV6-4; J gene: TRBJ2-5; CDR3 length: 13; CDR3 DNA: TGTGCCAGCGAGGTCGGGTGGGGGGAGGAGCAGTACTTC; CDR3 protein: CASEVGWGEEQYF
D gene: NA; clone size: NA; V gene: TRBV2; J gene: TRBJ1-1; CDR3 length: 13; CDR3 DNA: TGTGCCAGCAGTGGGACAGAACACACTGAAGCTTTCTTT; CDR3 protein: CASSGTEHTEAFF
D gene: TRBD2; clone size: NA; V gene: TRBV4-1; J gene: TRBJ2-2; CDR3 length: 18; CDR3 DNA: TGCGCCAGCAGCCACCCGGGACTAGCGGGGGGGGTCACCGGGGAGCTGTTTTTT; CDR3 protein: CASSHPGLAGGVTGELFF
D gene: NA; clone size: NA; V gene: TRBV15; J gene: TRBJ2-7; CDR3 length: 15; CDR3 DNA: TGTGCCACCAGCATCGGGCCGGGGGTACCCTACGAGCAGTACTTC; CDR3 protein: CATSIGPGVPYEQYF
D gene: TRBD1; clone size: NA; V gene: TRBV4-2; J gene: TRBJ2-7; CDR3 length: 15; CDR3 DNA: TGTGCCAGCAGCCAAATGACAGGGTGGACATTCGAGCAGTACTTC; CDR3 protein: CASSQMTGWTFEQYF
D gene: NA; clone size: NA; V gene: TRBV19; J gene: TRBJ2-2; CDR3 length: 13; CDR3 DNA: TGTGCCAGTAGTTTTCTCAACACCGGGGAGCTGTTTTTT; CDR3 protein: CASSFLNTGELFF
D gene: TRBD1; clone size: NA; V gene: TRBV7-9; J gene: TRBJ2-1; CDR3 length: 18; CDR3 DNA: TGTGCCAGCAGCTCAAAGATGACAGGGGGCTCCCTCTACAATGAGCAGTTCTTC; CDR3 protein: CASSSKMTGGSLYNEQFF
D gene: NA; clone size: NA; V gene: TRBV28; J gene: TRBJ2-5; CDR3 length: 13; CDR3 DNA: TGTGCCAGCTCTAAGCCCGACCAAGAGACCCAGTACTTC; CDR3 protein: CASSKPDQETQYF
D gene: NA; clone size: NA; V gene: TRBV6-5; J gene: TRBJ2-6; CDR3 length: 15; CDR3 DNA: TGTGCCAGCAGTTCGCTCTACTCTGGGGCCAACGTCCTGACTTTC; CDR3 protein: CASSSLYSGANVLTF
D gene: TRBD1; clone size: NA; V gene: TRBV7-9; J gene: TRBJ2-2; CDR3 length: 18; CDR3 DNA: TGTGCCAGCAGCCCAGGGACAGGCCCTGCGAAAATTACCGGGGAGCTGTTTTTT; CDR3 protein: CASSPGTGPAKITGELFF
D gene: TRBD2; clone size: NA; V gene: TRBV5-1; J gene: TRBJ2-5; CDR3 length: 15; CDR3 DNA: TGCGCCAGCAACCCTAGCGGGGGGTTACAAGAGACCCAGTACTTC; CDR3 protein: CASNPSGGLQETQYF
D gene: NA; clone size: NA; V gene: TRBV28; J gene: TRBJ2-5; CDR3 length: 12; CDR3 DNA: TGTGCCAGCACCACCACTACGGAGACCCAGTACTTC; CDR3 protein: CASTTTTETQYF
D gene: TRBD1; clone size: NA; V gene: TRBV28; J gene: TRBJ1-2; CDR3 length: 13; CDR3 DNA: TGTGCCAGCAAGGGGGGGACAGGGCATGGCTACACCTTC; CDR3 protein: CASKGGTGHGYTF
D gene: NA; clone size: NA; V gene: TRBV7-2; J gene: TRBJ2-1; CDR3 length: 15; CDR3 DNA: TGTGCCAGCAGCTTGGGCGGGACAGTTTACAATGAGCAGTTCTTC; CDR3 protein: CASSLGGTVYNEQFF
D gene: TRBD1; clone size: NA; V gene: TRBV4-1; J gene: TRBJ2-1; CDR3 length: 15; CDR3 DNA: TGCGCCAGCAGCCCTATCGGGACAGGGTCCGATGAGCAGTTCTTC; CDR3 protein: CASSPIGTGSDEQFF
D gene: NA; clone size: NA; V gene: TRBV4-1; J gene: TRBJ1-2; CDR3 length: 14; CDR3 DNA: TGCGCCAGCAGCCAAGTTGAAGGGGTCTATGGCTACACCTTC; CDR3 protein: CASSQVEGVYGYTF
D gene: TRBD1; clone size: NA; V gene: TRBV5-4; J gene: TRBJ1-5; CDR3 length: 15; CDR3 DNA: TGTGCCAGCAGGACAGGGGGCGCAAGCAATCAGCCCCAGCATTTT; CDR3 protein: CASRTGGASNQPQHF